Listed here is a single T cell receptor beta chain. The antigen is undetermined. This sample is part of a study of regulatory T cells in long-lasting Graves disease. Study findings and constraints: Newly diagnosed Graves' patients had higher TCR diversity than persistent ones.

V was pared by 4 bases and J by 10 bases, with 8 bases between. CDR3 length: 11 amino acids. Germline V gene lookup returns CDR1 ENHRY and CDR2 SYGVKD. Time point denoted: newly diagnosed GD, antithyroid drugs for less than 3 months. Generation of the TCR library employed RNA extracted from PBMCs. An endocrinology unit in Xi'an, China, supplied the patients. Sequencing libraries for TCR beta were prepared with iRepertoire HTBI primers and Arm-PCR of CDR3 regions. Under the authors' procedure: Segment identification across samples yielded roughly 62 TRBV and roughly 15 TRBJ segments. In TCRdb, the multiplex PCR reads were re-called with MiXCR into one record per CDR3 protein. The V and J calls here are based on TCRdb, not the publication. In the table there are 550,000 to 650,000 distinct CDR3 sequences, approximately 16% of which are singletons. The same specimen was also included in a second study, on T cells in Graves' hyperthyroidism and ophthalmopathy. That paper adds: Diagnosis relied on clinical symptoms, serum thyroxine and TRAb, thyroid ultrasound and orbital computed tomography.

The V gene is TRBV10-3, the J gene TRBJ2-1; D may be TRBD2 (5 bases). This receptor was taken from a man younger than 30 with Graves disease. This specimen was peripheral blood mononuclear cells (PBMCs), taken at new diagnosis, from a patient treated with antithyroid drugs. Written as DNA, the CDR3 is TGTGCCATCAGTGGGGAGCGAGAGCAGTTCTTC. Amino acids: CAISGEREQFF.